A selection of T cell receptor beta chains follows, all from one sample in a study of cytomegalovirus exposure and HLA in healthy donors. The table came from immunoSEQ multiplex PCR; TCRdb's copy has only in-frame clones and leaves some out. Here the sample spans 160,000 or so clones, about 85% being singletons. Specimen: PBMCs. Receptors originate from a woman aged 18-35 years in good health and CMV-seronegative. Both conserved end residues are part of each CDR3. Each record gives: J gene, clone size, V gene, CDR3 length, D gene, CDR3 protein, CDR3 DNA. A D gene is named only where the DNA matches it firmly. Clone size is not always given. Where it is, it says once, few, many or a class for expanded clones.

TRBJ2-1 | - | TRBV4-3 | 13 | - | CASSQERGNEQFF | TGCGCCAGCAGCCAAGAAAGGGGAAATGAGCAGTTCTTC
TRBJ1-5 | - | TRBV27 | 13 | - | CASGYKGDQPQHF | TGTGCCAGCGGCTATAAGGGAGATCAGCCCCAGCATTTT
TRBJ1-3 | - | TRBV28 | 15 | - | CASILIGASGNTIYF | TGTGCCAGCATTCTTATAGGAGCCTCTGGAAACACCATATATTTT
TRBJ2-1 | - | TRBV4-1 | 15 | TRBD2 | CASSRGTSGYNEQFF | TGCGCCAGCAGCCGCGGGACTAGCGGGTACAATGAGCAGTTCTTC
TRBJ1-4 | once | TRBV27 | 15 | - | CASRPWTDSNEKLFF | TGTGCCAGCAGACCCTGGACAGACTCTAATGAAAAACTGTTTTTT
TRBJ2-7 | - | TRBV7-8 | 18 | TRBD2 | CASSYWASGRARGYEQYF | TGTGCCAGCAGTTATTGGGCTAGCGGGAGGGCCAGAGGCTACGAGCAGTACTTC
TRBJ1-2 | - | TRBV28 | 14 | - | CASSGRGQNYGYTF | TGTGCCAGCAGTGGGCGAGGACAGAACTATGGCTACACCTTC
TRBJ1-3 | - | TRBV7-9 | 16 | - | CASSPSRTTSGNTIYF | TGTGCCAGCAGCCCAAGCAGGACTACCTCTGGAAACACCATATATTTT
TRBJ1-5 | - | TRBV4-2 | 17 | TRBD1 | CASSQSPGQASNQPQHF | TGTGCCAGCAGCCAATCGCCTGGACAGGCCAGCAATCAGCCCCAGCATTTT
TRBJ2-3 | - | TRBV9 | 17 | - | CASSPEWGEKETDTQYF | TGTGCCAGCAGCCCCGAATGGGGGGAAAAAGAGACAGATACGCAGTATTTT
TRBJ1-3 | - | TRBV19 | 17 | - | CASSIRLAGDSGNTIYF | TGTGCCAGTAGTATTCGTCTGGCGGGCGATTCTGGAAACACCATATATTTT
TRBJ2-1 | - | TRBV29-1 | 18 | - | CSVEGSLRSLSSYNEQFF | TGCAGCGTTGAGGGGAGTCTCAGGTCTTTAAGCTCCTACAATGAGCAGTTCTTC
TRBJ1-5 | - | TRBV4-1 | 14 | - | CASSQAEEGQPQHF | TGCGCCAGCAGCCAAGCAGAAGAGGGTCAGCCCCAGCATTTT
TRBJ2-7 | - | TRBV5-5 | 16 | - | CASSSGFGGRSYEQYF | TGTGCCAGCAGCTCTGGCTTCGGGGGGCGCTCCTACGAGCAGTACTTC
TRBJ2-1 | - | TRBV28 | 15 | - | CASSFYPDKDNEQFF | TGTGCCAGCAGTTTCTATCCGGACAAAGACAATGAGCAGTTCTTC
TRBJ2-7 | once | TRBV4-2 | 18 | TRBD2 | CASSQEALAGVPSYEQYF | TGTGCCAGCAGCCAAGAAGCCCTAGCGGGAGTCCCCTCCTACGAGCAGTACTTC
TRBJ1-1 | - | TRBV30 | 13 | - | CAWSVGVNTEAFF | TGTGCCTGGAGTGTAGGGGTGAACACTGAAGCTTTCTTT
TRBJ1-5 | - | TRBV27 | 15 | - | CASSLSSRGLQPQHF | TGTGCCAGCAGTTTATCCAGCCGGGGGTTGCAGCCCCAGCATTTT
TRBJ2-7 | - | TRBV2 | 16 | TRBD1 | CASSESPRTGEYEQYF | TGTGCCAGCAGTGAGTCCCCCCGGACAGGGGAGTACGAGCAGTACTTC